The 10 T cell receptor beta chains below come from one sample, sequenced in a study of blood T cell repertoires in COVID-19 (dated by TCRdb to 2018 to 2020). Libraries came from the immunoSEQ multiplex PCR assay. TCRdb limited this immuneACCESS table to in-frame rearrangements with V and J called. A share of clones is missing; checked studies link under half to unresolved V genes, and the rest is unexplained. The sample data list roughly 97,000 clones, and 90% to 95% of these were observed just once. The ten biggest clones cover 5% to 6.5% of the sample. The sequenced sample was peripheral blood. These receptor sequences come from a human donor in a cohort sampled during active COVID-19.

This rearrangement joins TRBV28 to TRBJ1-2, with 8 nucleotides matching TRBD1. This CDR3 region has 14 residues. After removal of 4 bases from V and 7 bases from J, the junction contained 8 bases not matched to a gene. CDR1 is MDHEN and CDR2 is SYDVKM in the germline V gene. The CDR3 reads CASSYGRGLGGYTF. The CDR3 DNA sequence: TGTGCCAGCAGTTACGGCAGGGGGCTAGGTGGCTACACCTTC.

This chain joins TRBV27 and TRBJ2-1; maybe TRBD2 (6 bases). The CDR3 covers 15 residues. CDR1 is MNHEY, CDR2 SMNVEV, per germline (reference sequence). Trimming took off 5 bases at V and 6 bases at J, with 17 bases between the two ends. The CDR3 bases are TGTGCCAGCAGTGCCCGGGGGACTGTTCTCAATGAGCAGTTCTTC. It codes for CASSARGTVLNEQFF.

This clone was seen just once. The chain combines TRBV3-1 (or the pseudogene TRBV3-2) with TRBJ1-5, with D perhaps TRBD1 (6 bases). The germline gives CDR1 LGHDT, CDR2 YNNKEL (reference sequence). Between the trimmed V and J ends, which lost 4 bases and 4 bases, there was a span of 20 bases. The CDR3 length is 17 residues. The CDR3 DNA follows: TGTGCCAGCAGCCGAGAGACAGGCCAAACTAGGAATCAGCCCCAGCATTTT. Protein: CASSRETGQTRNQPQHF.

CDR3 sequence reads: CASSPGQGSGNTIYF. The CDR3 coding sequence is TGTGCCAGCAGCCCGGGACAGGGATCTGGAAACACCATATATTTT. The chain carries TRBV28 and TRBJ1-3; TRBD1 aligns across 9 bases. CDR3 length equals 15 residues. Germline CDR1 and CDR2: MDHEN and SYDVKM. Trimming cost V 6 bases and J 1 base; bases outside gene matches: 4.

CDR3 sequence (DNA): TGTGCCTGGAGTGTACCAGGGACCGGGGAGCTGTTTTTT. It specifies CAWSVPGTGELFF. The chain is built from TRBV30 and TRBJ2-2; a weak D match, TRBD1 (5 bases). CDR3 length: 13 residues. Trimming stripped 0 bases from V and 5 bases from J, with 7 bases between. Germline V gene data show CDR1 as GTSNPN and CDR2 as SVGIG (reference sequence).

This clone appeared a single time. This chain joins TRBV28 and TRBJ1-6; D gene ambiguous. This CDR3 contains 17 residues. CDR1 is MDHEN, CDR2 SYDVKM, per germline. The ends were cut back, 2 bases at V and 7 bases at J, with 18 bases in the middle. The CDR3 coding sequence is TGTGCCAGCAGTTTACTTTCATCCGGGAAAATCAATTCACCCCTCCACTTT. Translation: CASSLLSSGKINSPLHF.

The chain has TRBV5-1 and TRBJ2-7, with TRBD1 matching over 7 bases. The length of the CDR3 is 15 residues. V lost 3 bases to trimming and J lost 0 bases; unmatched junction nucleotides: 6. Germline CDR1 SGHRS, CDR2 YFSETQ. In nucleotides, the CDR3 is TGCGCCAGCAGCTCAGACAGGGCTCCCTCCTACGAGCAGTACTTC. It specifies CASSSDRAPSYEQYF.

The chain uses TRBV28 and TRBJ2-7; 9 nucleotides match TRBD1. Germline CDR1 is MDHEN and CDR2 is SYDVKM. There are 16 residues in the CDR3. V was pared by 5 bases and J by 4 bases, with 12 bases of the junction left unmatched. The CDR3 nucleotides are TGTGCCAGCAGTCCACCGCGGGACAGGGCGGGGTACGAGCAGTACTTC. It translates to CASSPPRDRAGYEQYF.

This clone has only one observation. The chain joins TRBV2 to TRBJ1-5; D is unresolved. Germline-derived CDR1 and CDR2 are SNHLY and FYNNEI. This CDR3 has 14 residues. V lost 6 bases, J lost 5 bases, and 14 bases lay in between. The chain's CDR3 is CASSASSRYQPQHF. CDR3 sequence (DNA): TGTGCCAGCAGCGCCTCATCGCGGTATCAGCCCCAGCATTTT.

The V and J genes are TRBV2 and TRBJ2-6; TRBD1 matches 8 bases. Trimming at V came to 4 bases and at J to 0 bases, leaving 5 bases not matched to a gene. Germline CDR1 and CDR2: SNHLY and FYNNEI. The CDR3 extends over 17 amino acids. The CDR3: CASSGGQGFSGANVLTF. CDR3 nucleotide sequence: TGTGCCAGCAGTGGTGGACAGGGATTCTCTGGGGCCAACGTCCTGACTTTC.